Listed here is a single T cell receptor beta chain. This sample was taken from a study of T cell changes during pregnancy in multiple sclerosis. The CDR3 has 14 residues. The ends were cut back, 5 bases at V and 4 bases at J, with 15 bases in the middle. The germline V gene has CDR1 SGHKS and CDR2 YYEKEE (reference sequence). Some clones are missing from TCRdb's copy, which holds only in-frame ones; the method was immunoSEQ multiplex PCR. The repertoire holds about 38,000 clones, about 91% seen once, with 9.5% to 13% in the top ten. The sequenced sample was CD8+ T cells from peripheral blood mononuclear cells, obtained after pregnancy. V usage is TRBV5-5 and J usage is TRBJ1-2, with a possible D match to TRBD1 (6 bases). The receptor's source is a female donor with multiple sclerosis, enrolled in a pregnancy study. CDR3 sequence reads: CASRDLGTIYGYTF. CDR3 in DNA: TGTGCCAGCAGAGACCTTGGGACAATCTATGGCTACACCTTC. The variable domain in full, with the rest retrieved from reference TRBV5-5 and TRBJ1-2, is DAGVTQSPTHLIKTRGQQVTLRCSPISGHKSVSWYQQVLGQGPQFIFQYYEKEERGRGNFPDRFSARQFPNYSSELNVNALLLGDSALYLCASRDLGTIYGYTFGSGTRLTVV.